This record covers a single T cell receptor (beta chain). TCRdb processed the RT-PCR reads anew with MiXCR; each CDR3 protein has one entry. The data hold 1,500 to 2,000 distinct CDR3 sequences, with 70% to 90% observed a single time. This sample stems from a study of yellow fever vaccine responses in identical twins. The receptor was derived from a woman aged 18-29 years who received the yellow fever vaccine. The source material was T cells from blood (PBMCs), unsorted or a sorted subset (not recorded which), sampled before or after yellow fever vaccination (not recorded which).

CDR3 bases: TGTGCCAGCTCACCAGGGTGGAATCAGCCCCAGCATTTT. Its translation is CASSPGWNQPQHF. The J gene is TRBJ1-5, the V gene TRBV18; no reliable D call. The CDR3 length is 13 residues. From germline, CDR1 is KGHSH and CDR2 LQKENI. Trimming cost V 2 bases and J 4 bases, with 6 bases left between them.